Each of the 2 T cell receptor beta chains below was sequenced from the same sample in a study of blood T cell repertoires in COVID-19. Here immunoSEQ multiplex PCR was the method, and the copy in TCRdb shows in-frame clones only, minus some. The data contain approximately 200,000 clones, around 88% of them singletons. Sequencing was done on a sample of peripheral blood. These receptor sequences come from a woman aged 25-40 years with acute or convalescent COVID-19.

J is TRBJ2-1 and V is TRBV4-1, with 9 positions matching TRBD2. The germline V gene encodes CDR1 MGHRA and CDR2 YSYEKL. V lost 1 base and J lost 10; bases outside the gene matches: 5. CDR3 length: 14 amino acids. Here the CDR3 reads CASSQGWTSVEQFF. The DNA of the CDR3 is TGCGCCAGCAGCCAAGGCTGGACTAGCGTCGAGCAGTTCTTC.

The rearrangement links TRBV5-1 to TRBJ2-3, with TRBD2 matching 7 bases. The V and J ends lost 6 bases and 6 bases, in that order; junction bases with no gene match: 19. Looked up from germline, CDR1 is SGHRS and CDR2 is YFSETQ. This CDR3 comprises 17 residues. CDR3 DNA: TGCGCCAGCATGGTACAGGCCTTAAGCGGGATTGACGATACGCAGTATTTT. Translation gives CASMVQALSGIDDTQYF.